The T cell receptor beta chain under discussion was sequenced for a study of blood T cell repertoires in COVID-19. Study at large: Acute-phase and convalescent COVID-19 samples originated in the United States, Italy and Spain. PBMCs, B-cell-depleted T cells, or T cells provided the cDNA or gDNA that made up the material.

Generated by immunoSEQ multiplex PCR, the TCRdb table keeps only in-frame clones and is missing some. The sample lists 150,000 or so clones, more than 85% occurring once. The TCR was taken from a man younger than 35 with acute or convalescent COVID-19. The sequencing sample was made of peripheral blood.

This CDR3 reads CAWSLAGANTGELFF. CDR3 coding DNA: TGTGCCTGGAGTCTAGCGGGGGCTAACACCGGGGAGCTGTTTTTT. This sequence joins TRBV30 and TRBJ2-2; 10 nucleotides align to TRBD2. Trimming at V came to 2 bases and at J to 2 bases, leaving 2 bases not matched to a gene. Germline CDR1 GTSNPN, CDR2 SVGIG (reference sequence). This CDR3 comprises 15 residues.